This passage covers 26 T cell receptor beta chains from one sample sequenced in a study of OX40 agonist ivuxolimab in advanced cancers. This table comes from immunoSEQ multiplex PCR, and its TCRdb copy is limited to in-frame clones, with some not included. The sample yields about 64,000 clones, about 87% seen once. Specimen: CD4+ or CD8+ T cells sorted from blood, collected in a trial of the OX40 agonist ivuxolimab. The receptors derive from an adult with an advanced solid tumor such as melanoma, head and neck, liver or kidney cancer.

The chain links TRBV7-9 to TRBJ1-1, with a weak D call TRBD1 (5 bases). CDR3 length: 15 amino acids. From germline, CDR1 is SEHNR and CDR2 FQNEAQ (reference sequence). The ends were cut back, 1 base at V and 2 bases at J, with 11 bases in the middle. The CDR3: CASSLGGTANTEAFF. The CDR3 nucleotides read TGTGCCAGCAGCTTAGGGGGGACCGCAAACACTGAAGCTTTCTTT. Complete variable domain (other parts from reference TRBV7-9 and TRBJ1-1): DTGVSQNPRHKITKRGQNVTFRCDPISEHNRLYWYRQTLGQGPEFLTYFQNEAQLEKSRLLSDRFSAERPKGSFSTLEIQRTEQGDSAMYLCASSLGGTANTEAFFGQGTRLTVV.

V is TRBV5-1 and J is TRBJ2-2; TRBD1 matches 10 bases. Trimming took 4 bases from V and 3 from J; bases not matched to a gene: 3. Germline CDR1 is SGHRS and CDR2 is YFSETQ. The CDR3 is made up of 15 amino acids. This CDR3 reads CASSPGTGDTGELFF. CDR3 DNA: TGCGCCAGCAGCCCCGGGACAGGGGACACCGGGGAGCTGTTTTTT.

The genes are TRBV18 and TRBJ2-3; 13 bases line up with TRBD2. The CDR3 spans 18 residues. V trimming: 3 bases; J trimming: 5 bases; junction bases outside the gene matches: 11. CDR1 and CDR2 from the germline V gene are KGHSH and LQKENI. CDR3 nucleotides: TGTGCCAGCTCACCCACTCCCGGGACTAGCGGGATAATAGATACGCAGTATTTT. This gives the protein CASSPTPGTSGIIDTQYF. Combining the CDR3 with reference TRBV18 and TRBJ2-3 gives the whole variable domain NAGVMQNPRHLVRRRGQEARLRCSPMKGHSHVYWYRQLPEEGLKFMVYLQKENIIDESGMPKERFSAEFPKEGPSILRIQQVVRGDSAAYFCASSPTPGTSGIIDTQYFGPGTRLTVL.

The CDR3 DNA sequence: TGTGCCAGCAGTGGTCCAGTACCCGTTGGCTACACCTTC. Translated, it gives CASSGPVPVGYTF. The chain recombines TRBV28 with TRBJ1-2; D unclear. The V and J ends lost 5 bases and 7 bases respectively, with 14 bases between them. This CDR3 contains 13 residues. CDR1 and CDR2 from the germline V gene are MDHEN and SYDVKM.

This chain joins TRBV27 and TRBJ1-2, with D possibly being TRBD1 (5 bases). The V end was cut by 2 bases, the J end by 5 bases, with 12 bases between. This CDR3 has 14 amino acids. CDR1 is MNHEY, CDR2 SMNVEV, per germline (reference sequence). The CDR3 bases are TGTGCCAGCAGTTTAACGGACCGGGGGTATGGCTACACCTTC. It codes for CASSLTDRGYGYTF.

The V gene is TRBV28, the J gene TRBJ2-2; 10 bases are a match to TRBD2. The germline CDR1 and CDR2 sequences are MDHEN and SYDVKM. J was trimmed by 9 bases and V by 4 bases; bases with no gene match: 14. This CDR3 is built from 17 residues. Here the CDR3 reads CASSSPGSSGRAWELFF. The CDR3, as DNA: TGTGCCAGCAGTTCCCCCGGGAGCAGCGGGAGGGCCTGGGAGCTGTTTTTT.

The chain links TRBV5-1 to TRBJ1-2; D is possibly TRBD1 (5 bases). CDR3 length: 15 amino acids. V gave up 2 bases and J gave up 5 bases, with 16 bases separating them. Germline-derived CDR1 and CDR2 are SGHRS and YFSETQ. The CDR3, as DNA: TGCGCCAGCAGCTTAGAAGGGGCCCGGGGGTATGGCTACACCTTC. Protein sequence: CASSLEGARGYGYTF.

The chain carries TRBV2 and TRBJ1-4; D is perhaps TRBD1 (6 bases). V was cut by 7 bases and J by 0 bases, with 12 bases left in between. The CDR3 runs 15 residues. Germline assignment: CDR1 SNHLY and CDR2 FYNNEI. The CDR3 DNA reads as TGTGCCAGCACCTCTAACAGGGCAACTAATGAAAAACTGTTTTTT. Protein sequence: CASTSNRATNEKLFF.

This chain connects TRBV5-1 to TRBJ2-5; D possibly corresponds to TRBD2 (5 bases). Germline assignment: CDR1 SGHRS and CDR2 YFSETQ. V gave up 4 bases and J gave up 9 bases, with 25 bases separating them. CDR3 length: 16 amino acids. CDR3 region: CASSPVSGTNGGAQYF. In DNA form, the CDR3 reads TGCGCCAGCAGCCCTGTTTCGGGAACAAACGGAGGAGCCCAGTACTTC. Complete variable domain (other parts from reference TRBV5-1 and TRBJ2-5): KAGVTQTPRYLIKTRGQQVTLSCSPISGHRSVSWYQQTPGQGLQFLFEYFSETQRNKGNFPGRFSGRQFSNSRSEMNVSTLELGDSALYLCASSPVSGTNGGAQYFGPGTRLLVL.

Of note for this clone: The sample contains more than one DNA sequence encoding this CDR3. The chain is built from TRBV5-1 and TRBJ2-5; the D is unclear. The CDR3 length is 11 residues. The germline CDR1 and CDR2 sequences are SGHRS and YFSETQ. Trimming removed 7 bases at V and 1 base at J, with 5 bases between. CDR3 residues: CASSRQETQYF. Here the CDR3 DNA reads TGCGCCAGCTCACGCCAAGAGACCCAGTACTTC.

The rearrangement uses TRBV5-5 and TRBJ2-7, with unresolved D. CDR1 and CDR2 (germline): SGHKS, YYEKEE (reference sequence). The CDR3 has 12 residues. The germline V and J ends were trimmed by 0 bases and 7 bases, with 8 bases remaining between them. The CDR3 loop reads CASSLAVGEQYF. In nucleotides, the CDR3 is TGTGCCAGCAGCTTGGCCGTGGGGGAGCAGTACTTC.

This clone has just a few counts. CDR3 region: CASSPTSGNTDTQYF. The DNA of the CDR3 is TGTGCCAGCTCACCCACTAGCGGTAACACAGATACGCAGTATTTT. This chain uses TRBV18 with TRBJ2-3; TRBD2 matches at 8 bases. The CDR3 is 15 amino acids. J was trimmed by 2 bases and V by 3 bases; bases with no gene match: 4. Germline values: CDR1 KGHSH, CDR2 LQKENI.

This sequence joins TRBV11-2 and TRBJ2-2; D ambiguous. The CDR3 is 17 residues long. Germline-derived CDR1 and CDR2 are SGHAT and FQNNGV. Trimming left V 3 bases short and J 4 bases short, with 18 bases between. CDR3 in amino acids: CASSFFRTSRSTGELFF. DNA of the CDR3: TGTGCCAGCAGCTTTTTTAGGACCTCTCGATCCACCGGGGAGCTGTTTTTT. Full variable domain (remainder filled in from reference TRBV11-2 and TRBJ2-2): EAGVAQSPRYKIIEKRQSVAFWCNPISGHATLYWYQQILGQGPKLLIQFQNNGVVDDSQLPKDRFSAERLKGVDSTLKIQPAKLEDSAVYLCASSFFRTSRSTGELFFGEGSRLTVL.

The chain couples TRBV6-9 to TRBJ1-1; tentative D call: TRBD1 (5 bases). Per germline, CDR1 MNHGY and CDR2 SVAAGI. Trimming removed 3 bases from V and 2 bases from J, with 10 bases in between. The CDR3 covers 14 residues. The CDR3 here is CASSYSRGNTEAFF. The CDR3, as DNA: TGTGCCAGCAGTTACTCGAGGGGCAACACTGAAGCTTTCTTT.

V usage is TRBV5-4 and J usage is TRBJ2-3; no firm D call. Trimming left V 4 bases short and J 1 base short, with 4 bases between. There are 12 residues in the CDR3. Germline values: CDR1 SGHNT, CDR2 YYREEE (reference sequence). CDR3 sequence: CASSTGTDTQYF. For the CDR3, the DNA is TGTGCCAGCAGCACCGGCACAGATACGCAGTATTTT.

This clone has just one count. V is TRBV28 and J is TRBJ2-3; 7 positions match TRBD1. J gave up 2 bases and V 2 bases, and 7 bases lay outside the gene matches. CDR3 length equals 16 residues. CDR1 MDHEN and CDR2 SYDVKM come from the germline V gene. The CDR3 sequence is CASSLPGTALTDTQYF. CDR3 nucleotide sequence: TGTGCCAGCAGTTTACCCGGGACAGCACTCACAGATACGCAGTATTTT.

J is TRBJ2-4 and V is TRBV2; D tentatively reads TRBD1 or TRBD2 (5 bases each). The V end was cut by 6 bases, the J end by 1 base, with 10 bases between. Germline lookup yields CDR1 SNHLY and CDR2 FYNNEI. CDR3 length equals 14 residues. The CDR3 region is CASSPEGAKNIQYF. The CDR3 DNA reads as TGTGCCAGCAGCCCCGAGGGGGCCAAAAACATTCAGTACTTC.

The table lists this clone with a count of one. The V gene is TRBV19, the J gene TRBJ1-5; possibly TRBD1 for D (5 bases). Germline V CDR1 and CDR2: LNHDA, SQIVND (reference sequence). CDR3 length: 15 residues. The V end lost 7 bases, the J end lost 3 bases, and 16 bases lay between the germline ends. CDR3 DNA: TGTGCCAGTACCTATCGATGGGGACCCAATCAGCCCCAGCATTTT. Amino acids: CASTYRWGPNQPQHF.

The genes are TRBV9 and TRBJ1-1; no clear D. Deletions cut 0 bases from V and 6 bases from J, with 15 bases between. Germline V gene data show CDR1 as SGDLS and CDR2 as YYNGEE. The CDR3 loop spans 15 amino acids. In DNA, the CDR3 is TGTGCCAGCAGCGTAGAGGGTGGAATTACGGCTGAAGCTTTCTTT. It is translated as CASSVEGGITAEAFF.

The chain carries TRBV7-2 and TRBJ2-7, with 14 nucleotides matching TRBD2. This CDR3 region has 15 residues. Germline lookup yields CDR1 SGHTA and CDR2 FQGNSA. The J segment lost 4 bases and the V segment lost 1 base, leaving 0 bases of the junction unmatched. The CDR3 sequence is CASSLGLAGGYEQYF. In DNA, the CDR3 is TGTGCCAGCAGCTTAGGACTAGCGGGAGGGTACGAGCAGTACTTC. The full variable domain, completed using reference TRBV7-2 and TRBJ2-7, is GAGVSQSPSNKVTEKGKDVELRCDPISGHTALYWYRQSLGQGLEFLIYFQGNSAPDKSGLPSDRFSAERTGGSVSTLTIQRTQQEDSAVYLCASSLGLAGGYEQYFGPGTRLTVT.

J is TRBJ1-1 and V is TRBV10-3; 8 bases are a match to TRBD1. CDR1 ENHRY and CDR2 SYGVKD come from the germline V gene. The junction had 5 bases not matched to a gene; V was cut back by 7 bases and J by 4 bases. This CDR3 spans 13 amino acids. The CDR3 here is CAIKLQGATEAFF. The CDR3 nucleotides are TGTGCCATCAAATTGCAGGGGGCCACTGAAGCTTTCTTT.

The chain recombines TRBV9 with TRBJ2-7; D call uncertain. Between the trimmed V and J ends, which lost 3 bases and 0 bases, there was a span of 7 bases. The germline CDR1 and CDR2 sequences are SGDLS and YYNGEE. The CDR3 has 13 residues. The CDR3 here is CASSAGFSYEQYF. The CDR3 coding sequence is TGTGCCAGCAGCGCAGGTTTCTCCTACGAGCAGTACTTC.

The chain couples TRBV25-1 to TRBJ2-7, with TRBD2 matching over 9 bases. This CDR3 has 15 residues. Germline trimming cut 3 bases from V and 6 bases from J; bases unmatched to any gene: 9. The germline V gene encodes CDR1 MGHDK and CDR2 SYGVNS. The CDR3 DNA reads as TGTGCCAGCAGTGAGAGTCTAGCGGGACTAGGCGAGCAGTACTTC. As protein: CASSESLAGLGEQYF.

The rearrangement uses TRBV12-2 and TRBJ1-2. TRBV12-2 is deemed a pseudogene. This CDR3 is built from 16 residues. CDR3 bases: TGTGCAAGTCGCTTGGCGTATCCGGGACGGTCCTATGGCTACACCTTC. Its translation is CASRLAYPGRSYGYTF.

CDR3 amino acids: CASSYGAHKNIQYF. Written as DNA, the CDR3 is TGTGCCAGCAGTTACGGGGCACATAAAAACATTCAGTACTTC. The chain couples TRBV7-2 to TRBJ2-4; D possibly matches TRBD1 or TRBD2 (5 bases each). Germline V lookup: CDR1 SGHTA, CDR2 FQGNSA. V shed 6 bases and J shed 4 bases, with 13 bases lying between them. The length of the CDR3 is 14 residues.

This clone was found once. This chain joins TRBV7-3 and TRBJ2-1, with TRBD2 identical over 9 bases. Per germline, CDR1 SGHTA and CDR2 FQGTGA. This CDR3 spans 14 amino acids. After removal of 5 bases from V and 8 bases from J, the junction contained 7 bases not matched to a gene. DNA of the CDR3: TGTGCCAGCAGCCCGGGACTAGCCGTGGATGAGCAGTTCTTC. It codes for CASSPGLAVDEQFF.